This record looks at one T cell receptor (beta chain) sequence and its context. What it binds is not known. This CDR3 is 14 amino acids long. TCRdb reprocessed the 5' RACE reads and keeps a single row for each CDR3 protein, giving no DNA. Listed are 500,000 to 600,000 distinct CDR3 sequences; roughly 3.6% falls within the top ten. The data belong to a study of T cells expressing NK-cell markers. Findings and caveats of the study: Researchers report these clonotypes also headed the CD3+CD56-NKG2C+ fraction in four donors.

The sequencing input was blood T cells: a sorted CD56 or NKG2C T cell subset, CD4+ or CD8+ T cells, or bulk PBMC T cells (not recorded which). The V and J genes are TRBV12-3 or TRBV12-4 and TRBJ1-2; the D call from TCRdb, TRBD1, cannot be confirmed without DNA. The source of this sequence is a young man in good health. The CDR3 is CASSLFKGADGYTF.